This T cell receptor (beta chain) was identified in a study of T cells in Graves' hyperthyroidism and ophthalmopathy. For the study at large: Specimen type is peripheral blood, collected at initial diagnosis prior to any treatment.

The CDR3 totals 18 residues. V shed 1 base and J shed 4 bases, with 20 bases lying between them. The germline CDR1 and CDR2 sequences are SGHAT and FQNNGV. Stability of Graves' hyperthyroidism was defined as absent ophthalmopathy progression within 18 months. TCR beta CDR3 sequences were amplified from RNA transcripts. First-round RT-PCR of the TCR CDR3 relied on the HTBI primer set. Each CDR3 protein is one row after TCRdb ran MiXCR on the multiplex PCR reads. Counted here are 210,000 or so distinct CDR3 sequences, roughly 17% occurring once; the ten biggest clones make up 50%. This clonotype occurred many times.

The receptor's source is a man aged 50 to 59 with Graves' hyperthyroidism. The sequenced sample was blood. V usage is TRBV11-2 and J usage is TRBJ2-4; weak D call: TRBD2 (6 bases). The CDR3 DNA reads TGTGCCAGCAGCTTAGTAGAGCGGGCCCTCCGTAAAAAAAACATTCAGTACTTC. The encoded protein is CASSLVERALRKKNIQYF.